This T cell receptor (beta chain) was profiled in a study of CD4+ T cells in melanoma (dated 2022 in TCRdb). Regarding the research as a whole: Neoantigen-specific CD4+ T cells in human melanoma were investigated in the study. The study at large found these results: Neoantigen-specific CD4+ T cells were reported to be correlated with the function of CD8+ T cells, macrophages and B cells. Neoantigen-specific CD4+ T cells in melanoma were reported to show diverse differentiation states.

This clone was observed a handful of times. What this receptor recognizes is not known. Qualities for individual bases were not recorded, and no much larger clone is one base off. V lost 5 bases and J lost 5 bases, and the count of bases not matched to a germline gene is 7. The germline V gene (reference sequence) yields MNHEY for CDR1 and SMNVEV for CDR2. Inclusive of the bounding cysteine and phenylalanine, the CDR3 is 15 residues long. The DNA shown is the 45-base CDR3, in frame from base 1. The donors were melanoma patients. Libraries came from the immunoSEQ multiplex PCR assay. The immuneACCESS repertoire file appears here via TCRdb, limited to in-frame rearrangements. These files lack a portion of the clones; in checked studies, under half of the deficit traces to unresolved V genes, and the cause of the others is not known. For this sample there are tens of thousands of clones; over 60% appear just once. Of the sample, approximately 5% is held by the ten largest clones.

The sequence links TRBV27 to TRBJ2-7; the junction holds 12 bases that match TRBD1. The source of this sequence is a human donor with melanoma. Sequencing was done on a sample of tumor tissue. The DNA is TGTGCCAGCAGTCCCGGGACAGGGGGCATCAACGAGCAGTACTTC. This is translated as CASSPGTGGINEQYF.